This T cell receptor (beta chain) was captured by sequencing in a study of T cells in Graves' hyperthyroidism and ophthalmopathy. The CDR3 contains 16 residues. The germline CDR1 and CDR2 sequences are SGHRS and YFSETQ. Germline trimming cut 5 bases from V and 5 bases from J; bases unmatched to any gene: 11. RNA transcripts gave rise to amplified TCR beta CDR3 regions. TCR CDR3 regions were first amplified by RT-PCR with HTBI primers. TCRdb ran MiXCR on the multiplex PCR reads and lists one entry per CDR3 protein. The table lists tens of thousands of distinct CDR3 sequences, about 47% of them singletons, with about a sixth in the top ten.

The TCR originated in a man in his forties or fifties with Graves' ophthalmopathy. Sequencing used blood. The rearrangement links TRBV5-1 to TRBJ2-4; 9 bases align to TRBD1. The DNA of the CDR3 is TGCGCCAGCAGTACCGGACAGGGGACAGGTGAAAACATTCAGTACTTC. This sequence encodes CASSTGQGTGENIQYF.